The source of this TCR beta chain is a study of cytomegalovirus exposure and HLA in healthy donors. V was pared by 1 base and J by 0 bases, with 16 bases between. The CDR3 covers 17 residues. CDR1 is LGHNA, CDR2 YSLEER, per germline. Those who donated were healthy bone marrow donors. Vbeta (60) and Jbeta (13) primers were used in the PCR. Sequenced by immunoSEQ multiplex PCR; TCRdb stores in-frame clones only, minus some. The sample holds approximately 190,000 clones; 75% to 90% are singletons and the top ten take 2% to 3%. There are a few counts of this clone. The clonotype comes from a woman aged 45-65 years in good health and CMV-seropositive. Sequencing was carried out using PBMCs. The chain combines TRBV4-3 with TRBJ2-7; possible D gene TRBD2, 6 bases. CDR3 bases: TGCGCCAGCAGCCAAGCGGGCGGGGCTCGGCCCTCCTACGAGCAGTACTTC. It is translated as CASSQAGGARPSYEQYF.